Below are 22 T cell receptor beta chains sequenced from a single sample in a study of blood T cell repertoires in COVID-19. Profiling relied on immunoSEQ multiplex PCR, and the TCRdb table lists in-frame clones only, not all of them. Of roughly 260,000 clones in the sample, about 90% were seen once. The sample comprised PBMCs or T cells enriched from blood (not recorded which). The receptors were sampled from a human donor in a cohort exposed to, infected with or recovered from COVID-19 (not recorded which). The donor label of this sample is uncertain.

The chain combines TRBV29-1 with TRBJ2-3, with a tentative D call TRBD2 (7 bases). V lost 0 bases, J lost 4 bases, and 14 bases lay in between. This CDR3 is built from 15 residues. CDR1 is SQVTM and CDR2 is ANQGSEA in the germline V gene. This chain's CDR3 is CSVEDLGGLSDTQYF. In nucleotides, the CDR3 is TGCAGCGTTGAAGATCTCGGGGGGCTGTCAGATACGCAGTATTTT.

Concerning this clone: This CDR3 is also generated by other DNA sequences in the sample. The J gene is TRBJ2-5, the V gene TRBV5-1; D gene uncertain. Germline V gene lookup returns CDR1 SGHRS and CDR2 YFSETQ. The CDR3 is 13 residues long. The V gene lost 0 bases and the J gene lost 2 bases, with 5 bases spanning the gap. CDR3 in amino acids: CASSLGAQETQYF. The CDR3 nucleotides are TGCGCCAGCAGCTTGGGGGCACAAGAGACCCAGTACTTC.

The chain employs TRBV9 and TRBJ2-2; 13 nucleotides match TRBD2. From germline, CDR1 is SGDLS and CDR2 YYNGEE. V lost 3 bases, J lost 1 base, and 9 bases stayed unmatched. The CDR3 covers 19 residues. CDR3 coding DNA: TGTGCCAGCAGCGCCGCAGGCGGACTAGCGGGGGTGAACACCGGGGAGCTGTTTTTT. Translated, it gives CASSAAGGLAGVNTGELFF.

This clone occurred once. The genes are TRBV7-2 and TRBJ1-6; possibly TRBD1 for D (6 bases). The germline V gene encodes CDR1 SGHTA and CDR2 FQGNSA. The CDR3 has 13 residues. V dropped 3 bases and J dropped 10 bases, with 10 bases sitting between them. The CDR3 here is CASSLTGGSPLHF. The CDR3 DNA follows: TGTGCCAGCAGCTTGACAGGAGGATCACCCCTCCACTTT.

The rearrangement uses TRBV7-2 and TRBJ2-1; TRBD2 matches 15 bases. Germline V gene lookup returns CDR1 SGHTA and CDR2 FQGNSA. The CDR3 totals 17 residues. The V gene end was trimmed by 1 base and the J gene end by 7 bases; junction bases not matched to a gene: 5. The CDR3 loop reads CASSLVGGLAGGNEQFF. The CDR3 nucleotides are TGTGCCAGCAGCTTAGTCGGGGGACTAGCGGGGGGTAATGAGCAGTTCTTC.

The chain joins TRBV4-3 to TRBJ2-7, with D perhaps matching TRBD2 (7 bases). CDR1 LGHNA and CDR2 YSLEER come from the germline V gene. The CDR3 length is 14 residues. Trimming pared 0 bases from V and 3 bases from J, leaving 9 bases between. The CDR3 DNA follows: TGCGCCAGCAGCCAAGATAGGGGGGGCTACGAGCAGTACTTC. As protein: CASSQDRGGYEQYF.

This clone came up once. The chain has TRBV4-1 and TRBJ2-5; 8 bases are shared with TRBD2. CDR1 and CDR2 (germline): MGHRA, YSYEKL. Trimming cost V 0 bases and J 4 bases; bases outside gene matches: 10. The CDR3 consists of 17 residues. The CDR3 nucleotides are TGCGCCAGCAGCCAAGATCCCTTGCGGGGGGCGGGAGAGACCCAGTACTTC. Its translation: CASSQDPLRGAGETQYF.

V is TRBV5-1 and J is TRBJ2-7; unclear D gene. The CDR3 loop spans 14 amino acids. V lost 2 bases to trimming and J lost 0 bases, with 9 bases between them. Looked up from germline, CDR1 is SGHRS and CDR2 is YFSETQ. The CDR3 is CASSFGGSSYEQYF. CDR3 DNA: TGCGCCAGCAGCTTCGGCGGATCCTCCTACGAGCAGTACTTC.

The chain combines TRBV19 with TRBJ2-3, with TRBD2 matching 7 bases. The CDR3 sequence is 14 residues long. Germline CDR1 reads LNHDA; CDR2 reads SQIVND (reference sequence). V dropped 6 bases and J dropped 3; count of bases not matched to a gene: 6. CDR3: CASRAGPGTDTQYF. For the CDR3, the DNA is TGTGCCAGTAGAGCGGGGCCGGGAACAGATACGCAGTATTTT.

The chain combines TRBV19 with TRBJ1-2; TRBD1 is a possible D gene (5 bases). This CDR3 is built from 15 residues. The V end was cut by 4 bases, the J end by 2 bases, with 14 bases between. Germline assignment: CDR1 LNHDA and CDR2 SQIVND (reference sequence). DNA for the CDR3: TGTGCCAGTAGTAACCCCCAGGGCGCCAACTATGGCTACACCTTC. Translating gives CASSNPQGANYGYTF.

The V call is TRBV5-6, the J call TRBJ2-1; tentatively, D is TRBD2 (6 bases). The CDR3 is 16 amino acids. Trimming removed 1 base from V and 4 bases from J, with 15 bases in between. CDR1 is SGHDT and CDR2 is YYEEEE in the germline V gene. The CDR3: CASSLRGLALYNEQFF. The CDR3 DNA sequence: TGTGCCAGCAGCTTGAGGGGACTGGCCTTATACAATGAGCAGTTCTTC. Complete variable domain (other parts from reference TRBV5-6 and TRBJ2-1): DAGVTQSPTHLIKTRGQQVTLRCSPKSGHDTVSWYQQALGQGPQFIFQYYEEEERQRGNFPDRFSGHQFPNYSSELNVNALLLGDSALYLCASSLRGLALYNEQFFGPGTRLTVL.

The chain has TRBV2 and TRBJ2-1; D unclear. The CDR3 totals 13 residues. Germline CDR1 is SNHLY and CDR2 is FYNNEI. The V and J ends lost 4 bases and 8 bases respectively, with 12 bases between them. The CDR3 nucleotides are TGTGCCAGCAGTGCATTACTCATGGATGAGCAGTTCTTC. Translated, it gives CASSALLMDEQFF.

This sequence joins TRBV5-1 and TRBJ2-7; 9 bases align to TRBD1. This CDR3 has 15 residues. Germline CDR1 and CDR2: SGHRS and YFSETQ. V was clipped by 2 bases and J by 5 bases; unmatched bases: 8. The CDR3 loop is CASSLTRTGANEQYF. CDR3 nucleotides: TGCGCCAGCAGCTTAACGAGGACAGGGGCGAACGAGCAGTACTTC.

The gene calls are TRBV4-2 and TRBJ2-5, with 16 bases identical to TRBD2. V lost 4 bases to trimming and J lost 5 bases; unmatched junction nucleotides: 7. This CDR3 is 17 amino acids long. CDR1 is LGHNA, CDR2 YNFKEQ, per germline. CDR3 in DNA: TGTGCCAGCAGCCCCGGGACTAGCGGGGGGGCAGGGGAGACCCAGTACTTC. It codes for CASSPGTSGGAGETQYF.

This clone occurred a few times. The rearrangement joins TRBV5-1 to TRBJ1-1, with unresolved D. Germline CDR1 SGHRS, CDR2 YFSETQ. Trimming pared 3 bases from V and 1 base from J, leaving 13 bases between. This CDR3 region has 15 residues. For the CDR3, the DNA is TGCGCCAGCAGCTCCCCCCTTACAGCGAACACTGAAGCTTTCTTT. This sequence encodes CASSSPLTANTEAFF.

The chain is built from TRBV24-1 and TRBJ1-5, with TRBD1 matching 7 bases. V was clipped by 4 bases and J by 2 bases; unmatched bases: 1. The CDR3 runs to 14 residues. In germline, CDR1 is KGHDR, CDR2 SFDVKD. In DNA form, the CDR3 reads TGTGCCACCAGTGAAGGGGGCGGCAATCAGCCCCAGCATTTT. Amino acid sequence: CATSEGGGNQPQHF.

The genes are TRBV9 and TRBJ2-4; 7 bases align to TRBD1. The V and J ends lost 4 bases and 7 bases, in that order; junction bases with no gene match: 8. Germline CDR1 is SGDLS and CDR2 is YYNGEE. The length of the CDR3 is 14 residues. This CDR3 is CASSPARGSNIQYF. CDR3 nucleotide sequence: TGTGCCAGCAGCCCCGCCAGGGGGTCGAACATTCAGTACTTC.

The rearrangement uses TRBV24-1 and TRBJ2-2; perhaps TRBD1 as D (5 bases). The V end lost 4 bases, the J end lost 9 bases, and 14 bases lay between the germline ends. Germline loops: CDR1 KGHDR, CDR2 SFDVKD. The CDR3 contains 14 residues. CDR3 in amino acids: CATSEPRQKRELFF. The DNA of the CDR3 is TGTGCCACCAGTGAACCCCGACAGAAGCGGGAGCTGTTTTTT.

The CDR3 is CAWTTEWYGELFF. Here the CDR3 DNA reads TGTGCCTGGACGACAGAGTGGTACGGGGAGCTGTTTTTT. The chain uses TRBV30 and TRBJ2-2, with D possibly matching TRBD1 (5 bases). V was clipped by 4 bases and J by 7 bases, with 13 bases between them. This CDR3 has 13 residues. Per germline, CDR1 GTSNPN and CDR2 SVGIG (reference sequence).

CDR3 protein: CATSATGSYEQYF. DNA for the CDR3: TGTGCCACCAGTGCGACAGGGTCCTACGAGCAGTACTTC. This chain connects TRBV24-1 to TRBJ2-7; 7 bases align to TRBD1. The CDR3 spans 13 residues. Trimming took 5 bases from V and 1 from J; bases not matched to a gene: 1. CDR1 KGHDR and CDR2 SFDVKD come from the germline V gene.

The V call is TRBV5-1, the J call TRBJ1-3; D gene unclear. Germline V lookup: CDR1 SGHRS, CDR2 YFSETQ. V gave up 0 bases and J gave up 3 bases, with 13 bases separating them. The CDR3 is made up of 16 amino acids. The CDR3 region has the DNA TGCGCCAGCAGCTTGGAGAAAGGTACAGATGGAAACACCATATATTTT. Translated: CASSLEKGTDGNTIYF.

The chain recombines TRBV6-1 with TRBJ1-2, with 7 bases that match TRBD1. CDR1 and CDR2 from the germline V gene are MNHNS and SASEGT. This CDR3 spans 16 amino acids. The ends lost 4 bases at V and 4 bases at J; junction bases unmatched: 12. The CDR3 nucleotides read TGTGCCAGCAGTGGAGATACAGGGGCAGCCCGCTATGGCTACACCTTC. This gives the protein CASSGDTGAARYGYTF.